These T cell receptor beta chains were read from a single sample in a study of blood T cell repertoires in COVID-19. Clones were read by immunoSEQ multiplex PCR, and TCRdb kept only the in-frame ones, dropping some. The sample yields about 310,000 clones, 89% seen once. The sequenced sample was PBMCs or T cells enriched from blood (not recorded which). All receptors derive from a man aged 60 to 69 who had recovered from COVID-19. Each CDR3 is given with its conserved first and last residue. Fields, in order: clone size, D gene, J gene, V gene, CDR3 protein, CDR3 DNA. The D gene is left open where the match is weak. Where a row states a size, it is once, few, many or the class of an expanded clone; other rows omit it.

clone_size: few
d_call: TRBD1
j_call: TRBJ2-1
v_call: TRBV19
cdr3_aa: CASSLMTGDEQFF
cdr3_nt: TGTGCCAGTAGTTTGATGACAGGGGATGAGCAGTTCTTC

clone_size: NA
d_call: NA
j_call: TRBJ2-3
v_call: TRBV3-1/TRBV3-2
cdr3_aa: CASSLRKTGSADTQYF
cdr3_nt: TGTGCCAGCAGCCTACGAAAGACAGGCAGCGCAGATACGCAGTATTTT

clone_size: NA
d_call: NA
j_call: TRBJ2-3
v_call: TRBV21-1
cdr3_aa: CASSVGRDTQYF
cdr3_nt: TGTGCCAGCAGCGTCGGGAGGGATACGCAGTATTTT

clone_size: NA
d_call: NA
j_call: TRBJ2-1
v_call: TRBV29-1
cdr3_aa: CSAGVTGYNEQFF
cdr3_nt: TGCAGCGCCGGAGTTACTGGCTACAATGAGCAGTTCTTC

clone_size: NA
d_call: TRBD1
j_call: TRBJ1-5
v_call: TRBV7-8
cdr3_aa: CASSLADRERDSNQPQHF
cdr3_nt: TGTGCCAGCAGCTTAGCGGACAGGGAGAGGGATAGCAATCAGCCCCAGCATTTT

clone_size: once
d_call: TRBD1
j_call: TRBJ2-3
v_call: TRBV28
cdr3_aa: CATTGQVGTDTQYF
cdr3_nt: TGTGCCACCACCGGACAGGTCGGCACAGATACGCAGTATTTT

clone_size: NA
d_call: NA
j_call: TRBJ1-1
v_call: TRBV7-2
cdr3_aa: CASSRDFTEAFF
cdr3_nt: TGTGCCAGCAGCCGGGACTTCACTGAAGCTTTCTTT

clone_size: NA
d_call: NA
j_call: TRBJ2-7
v_call: TRBV2
cdr3_aa: CASSGRLVYEQYF
cdr3_nt: TGTGCCAGCAGTGGCAGACTAGTTTACGAGCAGTACTTC

clone_size: NA
d_call: NA
j_call: TRBJ2-7
v_call: TRBV2
cdr3_aa: CASRDSPMGQYF
cdr3_nt: TGTGCCAGCAGGGACTCCCCGATGGGGCAGTACTTC

clone_size: NA
d_call: NA
j_call: TRBJ1-1
v_call: TRBV12-3/TRBV12-4
cdr3_aa: CASSLRAQAFF
cdr3_nt: TGTGCCAGCAGTTTAAGAGCCCAAGCTTTCTTT

clone_size: NA
d_call: TRBD1
j_call: TRBJ2-1
v_call: TRBV4-3
cdr3_aa: CASSQGQGLGQFF
cdr3_nt: TGCGCCAGCAGCCAAGGACAGGGTCTGGGGCAGTTCTTC

clone_size: once
d_call: NA
j_call: TRBJ1-4
v_call: TRBV19
cdr3_aa: CASSTPGQGNEKLFF
cdr3_nt: TGTGCCAGTAGTACCCCTGGGCAGGGGAATGAAAAACTGTTTTTT

clone_size: NA
d_call: TRBD2
j_call: TRBJ2-3
v_call: TRBV5-4
cdr3_aa: CASSLGSGSGADTQYF
cdr3_nt: TGTGCCAGCAGCTTGGGTAGCGGGAGCGGGGCAGATACGCAGTATTTT

clone_size: NA
d_call: TRBD1
j_call: TRBJ2-7
v_call: TRBV5-1
cdr3_aa: CASSFSGTGTYEQYF
cdr3_nt: TGCGCCAGCAGCTTCTCTGGGACAGGGACCTACGAGCAGTACTTC

clone_size: NA
d_call: TRBD1
j_call: TRBJ2-3
v_call: TRBV6-5
cdr3_aa: CASRDRSTDTQYF
cdr3_nt: TGTGCCAGTCGGGACAGGTCCACAGATACGCAGTATTTT

clone_size: NA
d_call: TRBD1
j_call: TRBJ2-3
v_call: TRBV15
cdr3_aa: CATSRDRDRVLGTDTQYF
cdr3_nt: TGTGCCACCAGCAGAGATCGAGACAGGGTCTTAGGCACAGATACGCAGTATTTT

clone_size: few
d_call: TRBD1
j_call: TRBJ1-5
v_call: TRBV7-8
cdr3_aa: CASSLGVGGGQPQHF
cdr3_nt: TGTGCCAGCAGCTTAGGGGTAGGGGGCGGTCAGCCCCAGCATTTT

clone_size: NA
d_call: NA
j_call: TRBJ1-5
v_call: TRBV6-5
cdr3_aa: CATQGTNQPQHF
cdr3_nt: TGTGCCACTCAGGGTACTAATCAGCCCCAGCATTTT

clone_size: NA
d_call: NA
j_call: TRBJ1-4
v_call: TRBV5-1
cdr3_aa: CASSPNIATNEKLFF
cdr3_nt: TGCGCCAGCAGCCCGAACATTGCAACTAATGAAAAACTGTTTTTT

clone_size: few
d_call: TRBD1
j_call: TRBJ1-2
v_call: TRBV4-2
cdr3_aa: CASSQEVGQPNYGYTF
cdr3_nt: TGTGCCAGCAGCCAGGAGGTGGGACAGCCCAACTATGGCTACACCTTC

clone_size: NA
d_call: TRBD1
j_call: TRBJ2-7
v_call: TRBV3-1/TRBV3-2
cdr3_aa: CASKNQGQGSEQYF
cdr3_nt: TGTGCCAGCAAGAACCAGGGACAGGGCTCCGAGCAGTACTTC

clone_size: NA
d_call: TRBD2
j_call: TRBJ2-1
v_call: TRBV28
cdr3_aa: CASNNPKLAGENNEQFF
cdr3_nt: TGTGCCAGCAACAATCCCAAACTAGCGGGAGAGAACAATGAGCAGTTCTTC

clone_size: NA
d_call: NA
j_call: TRBJ2-5
v_call: TRBV15
cdr3_aa: CATSSHGETQYF
cdr3_nt: TGTGCCACCAGCAGTCACGGGGAGACCCAGTACTTC

clone_size: NA
d_call: TRBD1
j_call: TRBJ1-4
v_call: TRBV2
cdr3_aa: CASSEYRGTNEKLFF
cdr3_nt: TGTGCCAGCAGTGAATACAGGGGAACTAATGAAAAACTGTTTTTT

clone_size: NA
d_call: NA
j_call: TRBJ2-7
v_call: TRBV6-5
cdr3_aa: CASTGTNYEQYF
cdr3_nt: TGTGCCAGTACAGGGACAAACTACGAGCAGTACTTC

clone_size: once
d_call: NA
j_call: TRBJ2-7
v_call: TRBV5-1
cdr3_aa: CASSAEGAVDYEQYF
cdr3_nt: TGCGCCAGCAGCGCGGAGGGGGCGGTCGACTACGAGCAGTACTTC

clone_size: NA
d_call: NA
j_call: TRBJ2-2
v_call: TRBV27
cdr3_aa: CASSSYRDSGELFF
cdr3_nt: TGTGCCAGCAGTTCCTACAGGGATTCCGGGGAGCTGTTTTTT

clone_size: once
d_call: NA
j_call: TRBJ1-6
v_call: TRBV3-1/TRBV3-2
cdr3_aa: CASSQAGVRNSPLHF
cdr3_nt: TGTGCCAGCAGCCAAGCAGGGGTACGCAATTCACCCCTCCACTTT

clone_size: NA
d_call: TRBD2
j_call: TRBJ2-5
v_call: TRBV9
cdr3_aa: CASSVAGLKETQYF
cdr3_nt: TGTGCCAGCAGCGTAGCGGGACTAAAAGAGACCCAGTACTTC

clone_size: NA
d_call: TRBD2
j_call: TRBJ2-3
v_call: TRBV10-2
cdr3_aa: CASAPGLAASTDTQYF
cdr3_nt: TGCGCCAGTGCTCCGGGACTAGCGGCTAGCACAGATACGCAGTATTTT

clone_size: once
d_call: TRBD1
j_call: TRBJ1-4
v_call: TRBV11-2
cdr3_aa: CASSFAGTGWEKLFF
cdr3_nt: TGTGCCAGCAGCTTCGCCGGGACAGGGTGGGAAAAACTGTTTTTT

clone_size: NA
d_call: TRBD2
j_call: TRBJ2-2
v_call: TRBV11-2
cdr3_aa: CASSSPSGRRGELFF
cdr3_nt: TGTGCCAGCAGCTCCCCTAGCGGGAGGCGGGGGGAGCTGTTTTTT

clone_size: NA
d_call: NA
j_call: TRBJ1-1
v_call: TRBV12-3/TRBV12-4
cdr3_aa: CASSSKQGTEAFF
cdr3_nt: TGTGCCAGCAGTTCTAAACAGGGTACTGAAGCTTTCTTT

clone_size: once
d_call: NA
j_call: TRBJ1-1
v_call: TRBV4-1
cdr3_aa: CASSPLGDTEAFF
cdr3_nt: TGCGCCAGCAGCCCGCTAGGGGATACTGAAGCTTTCTTT

clone_size: NA
d_call: TRBD1
j_call: TRBJ1-2
v_call: TRBV5-4
cdr3_aa: CASSRATGANYGYTF
cdr3_nt: TGTGCCAGCAGCCGCGCCACAGGGGCAAACTATGGCTACACCTTC

clone_size: NA
d_call: TRBD1
j_call: TRBJ2-7
v_call: TRBV3-1/TRBV3-2
cdr3_aa: CASRGQGAYEQYF
cdr3_nt: TGTGCCAGCAGAGGACAGGGGGCGTACGAGCAGTACTTC

clone_size: NA
d_call: TRBD1
j_call: TRBJ1-2
v_call: TRBV5-1
cdr3_aa: CASNDGQGAEGYTF
cdr3_nt: TGCGCCAGCAACGACGGACAGGGGGCGGAAGGCTACACCTTC

clone_size: NA
d_call: TRBD1
j_call: TRBJ2-1
v_call: TRBV11-2
cdr3_aa: CASSPRDSYNEQFF
cdr3_nt: TGTGCCAGCAGCCCACGGGACAGTTACAATGAGCAGTTCTTC

clone_size: NA
d_call: NA
j_call: TRBJ1-5
v_call: TRBV7-2
cdr3_aa: CASNRLVNQPQHF
cdr3_nt: TGTGCCAGCAACAGGCTGGTCAATCAGCCCCAGCATTTT

clone_size: once
d_call: NA
j_call: TRBJ2-7
v_call: TRBV7-6
cdr3_aa: CASSLGAAAQQYF
cdr3_nt: TGTGCCAGCAGCTTAGGTGCCGCGGCTCAGCAGTACTTC

clone_size: NA
d_call: NA
j_call: TRBJ2-7
v_call: TRBV2
cdr3_aa: CASSVEGASYEQYF
cdr3_nt: TGTGCCAGCAGCGTGGAGGGAGCCAGCTACGAGCAGTACTTC

clone_size: NA
d_call: NA
j_call: TRBJ2-7
v_call: TRBV5-1
cdr3_aa: CASSLDRVYEQYF
cdr3_nt: TGCGCCAGCAGCTTGGACAGGGTCTACGAGCAGTACTTC

clone_size: NA
d_call: TRBD1
j_call: TRBJ1-1
v_call: TRBV7-3
cdr3_aa: CASSLTGINTEAFF
cdr3_nt: TGTGCCAGCAGCTTGACAGGGATCAACACTGAAGCTTTCTTT

clone_size: NA
d_call: NA
j_call: TRBJ2-7
v_call: TRBV12-3/TRBV12-4
cdr3_aa: CASTRDISYEQYF
cdr3_nt: TGTGCCAGCACCCGAGACATCTCCTACGAGCAGTACTTC

clone_size: NA
d_call: TRBD2
j_call: TRBJ2-1
v_call: TRBV7-3
cdr3_aa: CASSLGAGGPYEQFF
cdr3_nt: TGTGCCAGCAGCTTAGGAGCGGGAGGGCCCTATGAGCAGTTCTTC

clone_size: once
d_call: TRBD1
j_call: TRBJ1-4
v_call: TRBV6-5
cdr3_aa: CASRPGTADEKLFF
cdr3_nt: TGTGCCAGCAGGCCAGGGACAGCGGATGAAAAACTGTTTTTT

clone_size: NA
d_call: TRBD2
j_call: TRBJ2-7
v_call: TRBV4-1
cdr3_aa: CASSQGAGTSGRTSYEQYF
cdr3_nt: TGCGCCAGCAGCCAAGGGGCCGGGACTAGCGGGAGGACGTCCTACGAGCAGTACTTC

clone_size: NA
d_call: TRBD1
j_call: TRBJ1-6
v_call: TRBV7-2
cdr3_aa: CASSLFRGNSPLHF
cdr3_nt: TGTGCCAGCAGCTTATTCAGGGGGAATTCACCCCTCCACTTT

clone_size: NA
d_call: TRBD1
j_call: TRBJ1-5
v_call: TRBV11-2
cdr3_aa: CASSRYRGSSNQPQHF
cdr3_nt: TGTGCCAGCAGCAGATACAGGGGATCTAGCAATCAGCCCCAGCATTTT

clone_size: NA
d_call: TRBD2
j_call: TRBJ2-2
v_call: TRBV6-9
cdr3_aa: CASSYRRETGELFF
cdr3_nt: TGTGCCAGCAGTTACAGGCGGGAGACCGGGGAGCTGTTTTTT

clone_size: few
d_call: TRBD2
j_call: TRBJ2-7
v_call: TRBV5-1
cdr3_aa: CASSLEGLAGDYSYEQYF
cdr3_nt: TGCGCCAGCAGCTTGGAGGGTTTAGCGGGAGACTACTCCTACGAGCAGTACTTC

clone_size: NA
d_call: TRBD2
j_call: TRBJ2-1
v_call: TRBV7-2
cdr3_aa: CASSLAASGGEQFF
cdr3_nt: TGTGCCAGCAGCTTAGCGGCTAGCGGGGGTGAGCAGTTCTTC